Listed below are T cell receptor beta chains from one sample, sequenced in a study of blood T cell repertoires in COVID-19. The table came from immunoSEQ multiplex PCR; TCRdb's copy has only in-frame clones and leaves some out. The data hold about 280,000 clones, with over 75% observed a single time. The sequenced material came from peripheral blood. These receptors came from a man between 45 and 60 years old with active or convalescent COVID-19. CDR3s include the opening cysteine and the closing phenylalanine or tryptophan. The D gene is left open where the match is weak. Rows give clone size only sometimes, using once, few, many, or a class for an expanded clone.

CDR3 protein,CDR3 DNA,V gene,CDR3 length,D gene,J gene,clone size
CASSSDSSYNEQFF,TGCGCCAGCAGCTCTGACAGCTCCTACAATGAGCAGTTCTTC,TRBV5-1,14,NA,TRBJ2-1,NA
CASSEDRSSSGYTF,TGTGCCAGCAGTGAAGACAGGTCTTCTAGTGGCTACACCTTC,TRBV2,14,NA,TRBJ1-2,NA
CASSLGLTNEKLFF,TGTGCCAGCAGCTTAGGACTGACGAATGAAAAACTGTTTTTT,TRBV11-2,14,NA,TRBJ1-4,NA
CASSLEYSRANYGYTF,TGCGCCAGCAGCTTGGAGTACAGTCGAGCTAACTATGGCTACACCTTC,TRBV5-1,16,NA,TRBJ1-2,many
CASSQEGRTPYNEQFF,TGTGCCAGCAGCCAAGAAGGGAGGACCCCCTACAATGAGCAGTTCTTC,TRBV3-1/TRBV3-2,16,NA,TRBJ2-1,NA
CAISAGQGGMGTEAFF,TGTGCCATCAGTGCGGGACAGGGAGGAATGGGGACTGAAGCTTTCTTT,TRBV10-3,16,TRBD1,TRBJ1-1,NA
CASSQVWGQGGSYEQYF,TGCGCCAGCAGCCAAGTCTGGGGACAGGGTGGCTCCTACGAGCAGTACTTC,TRBV4-1,17,TRBD1,TRBJ2-7,NA
CASKDRSYGYTF,TGTGCCAGCAAGGACAGGTCCTATGGCTACACCTTC,TRBV2,12,TRBD1,TRBJ1-2,NA
CASSLVGDNQPQHF,TGTGCCAGCAGCTTGGTCGGGGATAATCAGCCCCAGCATTTT,TRBV5-6,14,NA,TRBJ1-5,NA
CASSPRLAGGKNIQYF,TGTGCCAGCTCACCACGACTAGCGGGAGGCAAAAACATTCAGTACTTC,TRBV18,16,TRBD2,TRBJ2-4,NA
CASSEVGQPRYEQYF,TGTGCCAGCAGTGAAGTGGGACAGCCTCGCTACGAGCAGTACTTC,TRBV6-1,15,TRBD1,TRBJ2-7,NA
CASSVGLLPGANVLTF,TGTGCCAGCAGCGTGGGACTACTCCCTGGGGCCAACGTCCTGACTTTC,TRBV9,16,TRBD2,TRBJ2-6,NA
CASSSRTGAYEQYF,TGTGCCAGCAGCTCCCGGACAGGAGCCTACGAGCAGTACTTC,TRBV11-2,14,TRBD1,TRBJ2-7,NA
CASSHRTRETQYF,TGTGCCAGCAGCCACCGGACTAGGGAGACCCAGTACTTC,TRBV3-1/TRBV3-2,13,TRBD2,TRBJ2-5,NA
CASSLWTSGNNEQFF,TGCGCCAGCAGCTTGTGGACTAGCGGAAACAATGAGCAGTTCTTC,TRBV5-1,15,TRBD2,TRBJ2-1,NA
CASSLRRGETDTQYF,TGTGCCAGCAGTTTGCGGCGGGGAGAAACAGATACGCAGTATTTT,TRBV6-6,15,NA,TRBJ2-3,NA
CASSQGLAGGLSYEQYF,TGTGCCAGCAGCCAGGGACTAGCGGGAGGCCTATCCTACGAGCAGTACTTC,TRBV7-9,17,TRBD2,TRBJ2-7,NA
CASSLVPSEAFF,TGTGCCAGCAGCTTAGTCCCGTCTGAAGCTTTCTTT,TRBV7-9,12,NA,TRBJ1-1,NA
CASSLGLYGYTF,TGTGCCAGCAGTTTGGGCCTATATGGCTACACCTTC,TRBV12-3/TRBV12-4,12,NA,TRBJ1-2,NA
CASSPGLRMNTEAFF,TGTGCCAGCAGCCCCGGACTAAGGATGAACACTGAAGCTTTCTTT,TRBV7-9,15,NA,TRBJ1-1,NA
CASSYKGRDGNTIYF,TGTGCCAGCAGTTACAAGGGCAGGGATGGAAACACCATATATTTT,TRBV6-5,15,NA,TRBJ1-3,NA
CVRSLVPVLGGGLSSYEQYF,TGTGTCAGAAGCTTAGTACCGGTATTAGGCGGGGGTCTGAGCTCCTACGAGCAGTACTTC,TRBV7-5,20,NA,TRBJ2-7,NA
CASSRTRVYNEQFF,TGTGCCAGCAGCCGGACTAGAGTGTACAATGAGCAGTTCTTC,TRBV5-6,14,TRBD2,TRBJ2-1,NA
CASSRDSGSRNNEQFF,TGTGCCAGCAGCCGAGATAGCGGGAGTAGGAACAATGAGCAGTTCTTC,TRBV3-1/TRBV3-2,16,TRBD2,TRBJ2-1,NA
CASSLDPLAQETQYF,TGTGCCAGCAGCTTAGATCCGCTAGCTCAAGAGACCCAGTACTTC,TRBV11-2,15,NA,TRBJ2-5,NA
CAWRGTSGAGSSYEQYF,TGTGCCTGGAGGGGGACTAGCGGGGCCGGGAGCTCCTACGAGCAGTACTTC,TRBV30,17,TRBD2,TRBJ2-7,NA
CASSQDSYSPLHF,TGCGCCAGCAGCCAGGACAGTTATTCACCCCTCCACTTT,TRBV5-1,13,NA,TRBJ1-6,NA
CASSLGGRTPRRDTEAFF,TGTGCCAGCAGCTTGGGGGGCAGGACCCCCCGGAGGGACACTGAAGCTTTCTTT,TRBV5-4,18,NA,TRBJ1-1,NA
CASSLTLREGLTNEQFF,TGTGCCAGCAGCTTAACACTACGGGAGGGCTTAACCAATGAGCAGTTCTTC,TRBV7-2,17,TRBD2,TRBJ2-1,NA
CASSLVPGSGEKLFF,TGTGCCAGCAGTTTAGTCCCAGGATCAGGCGAAAAACTGTTTTTT,TRBV27,15,NA,TRBJ1-4,NA
CASSERRQGLSGNTIYF,TGTGCCAGCAGTGAAAGGAGACAGGGACTCTCTGGAAACACCATATATTTT,TRBV6-1,17,TRBD1,TRBJ1-3,NA
CASSAGGSGRTGVEQFF,TGTGCCAGCAGTGCGGGGGGGAGCGGGAGGACCGGGGTTGAGCAGTTCTTC,TRBV2,17,TRBD2,TRBJ2-1,NA
CASSLAGGTQPQHF,TGTGCCAGCAGTTTAGCAGGGGGCACTCAGCCCCAGCATTTT,TRBV27,14,TRBD1,TRBJ1-5,NA
CASRPSLSGTEAFF,TGTGCCAGTAGACCCTCCCTCTCGGGCACTGAAGCTTTCTTT,TRBV19,14,NA,TRBJ1-1,NA
CASSEAEVSPLHF,TGTGCCAGCAGTGAAGCAGAGGTTTCACCCCTCCACTTT,TRBV2,13,NA,TRBJ1-6,NA
CSVDDWQETQYF,TGCAGCGTTGACGACTGGCAAGAGACCCAGTACTTC,TRBV29-1,12,NA,TRBJ2-5,NA
CASTYSGPTYNEQFF,TGTGCCAGCACCTATAGCGGGCCGACCTACAATGAGCAGTTCTTC,TRBV27,15,TRBD2,TRBJ2-1,NA
CASSRAGSTNEKLFF,TGTGCCAGCAGCCGAGCAGGCTCAACTAATGAAAAACTGTTTTTT,TRBV7-9,15,NA,TRBJ1-4,NA
CACPLGLNSPLHF,TGTGCCTGCCCCCTCGGACTCAATTCACCCCTCCACTTT,TRBV30,13,NA,TRBJ1-6,NA
CASSPPGQGRDEQFF,TGTGCCAGCTCACCACCGGGACAGGGGAGAGATGAGCAGTTCTTC,TRBV18,15,TRBD1,TRBJ2-1,NA
CASSLDRVNSPLHF,TGTGCCAGCAGTTTGGACAGGGTAAATTCACCCCTCCACTTT,TRBV27,14,TRBD1,TRBJ1-6,NA